This TCR beta chain is from a study of T cell changes during pregnancy in multiple sclerosis. The table came from immunoSEQ multiplex PCR; TCRdb's copy has only in-frame clones and leaves some out. Here the sample spans around 96,000 clones, 94% being singletons. This clonotype was obtained from a female donor in good health, enrolled as a control in a pregnancy study. The material was peripheral blood, obtained after pregnancy.

CDR3 nucleotide sequence: TGTGCCAGTAGTATAGAATGGGGCAGGGTCTTTGGAAACACCATATATTTT. Its protein product is CASSIEWGRVFGNTIYF. The chain carries TRBV19 and TRBJ1-3; a possible D gene is TRBD1 (5 bases). The germline CDR1 and CDR2 sequences are LNHDA and SQIVND (reference sequence). There are 17 residues in the CDR3. Trimming shortened V by 0 bases and J by 3 bases, and 15 bases separated the two germline ends.